A selection of T cell receptor beta chains follows, all from one sample in a study of T cell repertoires in cytomegalovirus infection. What these receptors recognize is not known. MiXCR, applied by TCRdb to the reads, yields one record per CDR3 protein. The sample consists of a few hundred thousand distinct CDR3 sequences, 33% of them appearing once. The sample here was cultured PBMCs, taken from culture after CMV antigen stimulation. These receptors were obtained from a human donor in good health (CMV status not recorded). Some clones in this sample may be carry-over from other donors' samples. The CDR3 runs from the conserved cysteine through the conserved F or W. Fields, in order: J gene, V gene, clone size, D gene, CDR3 protein, CDR3 DNA. The D gene is left open where the match is weak. Clone size, where shown, is once, few, many, or a class for clones that have expanded.

TRBJ2-1	TRBV7-2	few	TRBD2	CASSIGLAGQNEQFF	TGTGCCAGCAGCATTGGACTAGCGGGACAGAATGAGCAGTTCTTC
TRBJ2-7	TRBV6-2/TRBV6-3	-	-	CASTLVWGAYEQYF	TGTGCCAGCACCCTGGTTTGGGGTGCCTACGAGCAGTACTTC
TRBJ2-7	TRBV4-3	few	-	CASSQSQVGYEQYF	TGCGCCAGCAGCCAATCTCAGGTTGGCTACGAGCAGTACTTC
TRBJ2-1	TRBV7-9	-	-	CASSYPQWASDHEQFF	TGTGCCAGCAGCTACCCACAGTGGGCTAGCGATCATGAGCAGTTCTTC
TRBJ1-5	TRBV24-1	-	-	CATSDTTTGNQPQHF	TGTGCCACCAGTGATACAACAACGGGCAATCAGCCCCAGCATTTT
TRBJ1-1	TRBV20-1	few	-	CSARDYLNRDEAFF	TGCAGTGCTAGAGACTACCTCAACAGGGATGAAGCTTTCTTT
TRBJ1-1	TRBV28	-	-	CASSALTGRGTEAFF	TGTGCCAGCAGCGCCCTAACAGGGAGGGGCACTGAAGCTTTCTTT
TRBJ2-1	TRBV20-1	-	-	CSASRVNYNEQFF	TGCAGTGCGAGTCGGGTGAACTACAATGAGCAGTTCTTC
TRBJ2-3	TRBV28	-	TRBD2	CASSAGTIGTDTQYF	TGTGCCAGCAGTGCAGGGACTATTGGCACAGATACGCAGTATTTT
TRBJ2-1	TRBV6-2/TRBV6-3	few	TRBD2	CASSRRGTSGWDLWAYNEQFF	TGTGCCAGCAGTAGAAGAGGGACTAGCGGATGGGACCTTTGGGCCTACAATGAGCAGTTCTTC
TRBJ1-2	TRBV9	-	-	CASSVGARSDYGYTF	TGTGCCAGCAGCGTAGGGGCCCGGTCGGACTATGGCTACACCTTC
TRBJ2-1	TRBV20-1	-	TRBD1	CSAPGTGDYNEQFF	TGCAGTGCTCCAGGGACAGGAGACTACAATGAGCAGTTCTTC
TRBJ1-5	TRBV7-2	few	-	CASSWGPFGNQPQHF	TGTGCCAGCAGCTGGGGGCCCTTTGGCAATCAGCCCCAGCATTTT
TRBJ1-6	TRBV6-2/TRBV6-3	-	-	CASSYAIGESSPLHF	TGTGCCAGCAGTTACGCGATAGGGGAGAGCTCACCCCTCCACTTT
TRBJ1-1	TRBV27	-	-	CASSSLSTGNTEAFF	TGTGCCAGCAGTTCCCTCTCGACAGGGAACACTGAAGCTTTCTTT
TRBJ2-1	TRBV19	-	TRBD2	CASSIVGLAGVNEQFF	TGTGCCAGTAGTATAGTGGGGCTAGCGGGAGTCAATGAGCAGTTCTTC
TRBJ1-2	TRBV12-3/TRBV12-4	few	TRBD1	CASSSSTGGANTF	TGTGCCAGCAGTTCCTCGACAGGGGGCGCGAACACCTTC
TRBJ2-3	TRBV7-9	few	TRBD2	CASSLLAGVITDTQYF	TGTGCCAGCAGCTTGTTAGCGGGAGTGATCACAGATACGCAGTATTTT
TRBJ1-3	TRBV7-3	-	TRBD1	CASSHRGRGDGNTIYF	TGTGCCAGCAGCCACAGGGGGAGAGGGGACGGAAACACCATATATTTT
TRBJ1-3	TRBV7-8	few	-	CASSLFSLKWGGPSSGNTIYF	TGTGCCAGCAGCTTATTCTCCCTTAAATGGGGAGGGCCCAGCTCTGGAAACACCATATATTTT
TRBJ1-2	TRBV7-6	-	TRBD1	CASSSWTGGIGNGYTF	TGTGCCAGCAGCTCATGGACAGGGGGCATCGGGAATGGCTACACCTTC
TRBJ2-3	TRBV4-1	-	-	CASSTIGTQYF	TGCGCCAGCAGCACCATAGGCACGCAGTATTTT
TRBJ2-4	TRBV6-2/TRBV6-3	-	-	CASSSRTFLAKNIQYF	TGTGCCAGCAGTTCCCGGACATTTTTAGCCAAAAACATTCAGTACTTC
TRBJ2-1	TRBV7-2	few	TRBD2	CATRTSGTYEQFF	TGTGCCACCCGCACTAGCGGGACATATGAGCAGTTCTTC
TRBJ2-1	TRBV7-2	many	TRBD2	CASSLAGSGRAGSYNEQFF	TGTGCCAGCAGCTTAGCAGGTAGCGGGAGGGCCGGCTCCTACAATGAGCAGTTCTTC
TRBJ1-1	TRBV28	few	TRBD1	CASSPGTVTEAFF	TGTGCCAGCAGTCCAGGGACAGTCACTGAAGCTTTCTTT
TRBJ1-4	TRBV7-2	-	-	CASSVMSAATNEKLFF	TGTGCCAGCAGCGTGATGTCGGCGGCAACTAATGAAAAACTGTTTTTT
TRBJ2-6	TRBV5-6	-	TRBD1	CASSLVGQGAGANVLTF	TGTGCCAGCAGCTTGGTAGGACAGGGGGCTGGGGCCAACGTCCTGACTTTC
TRBJ2-5	TRBV10-3	-	-	CAIRGGPLAPETQYF	TGTGCCATCAGGGGGGGACCCCTGGCCCCGGAGACCCAGTACTTC
TRBJ2-1	TRBV24-1	-	TRBD2	CATSDLLGRADEQFF	TGTGCCACCAGTGATTTGCTCGGGAGGGCAGATGAGCAGTTCTTC
TRBJ1-1	TRBV29-1	-	-	CSVEEGSNTEAFF	TGCAGCGTTGAGGAGGGATCGAACACTGAAGCTTTCTTT
TRBJ2-1	TRBV2	-	TRBD2	CASSLLAGIGNEQFF	TGTGCCAGCAGTCTTCTAGCGGGAATTGGCAATGAGCAGTTCTTC
TRBJ2-1	TRBV7-2	few	TRBD2	CASSPYPTSGNNEQFF	TGTGCCAGCAGCCCTTACCCGACTAGCGGGAACAATGAGCAGTTCTTC
TRBJ2-1	TRBV12-3/TRBV12-4	-	-	CASGDGYNEQFF	TGTGCCAGCGGGGACGGTTACAATGAGCAGTTCTTC
TRBJ1-3	TRBV12-5	many	-	CASVSSSGSSGNTIYF	TGTGCTAGTGTTTCATCTTCGGGGTCCTCTGGAAACACCATATATTTT
TRBJ2-1	TRBV27	-	TRBD2	CASSLHQGLAESSYNEQFF	TGTGCCAGCAGTTTACACCAGGGACTAGCGGAAAGCTCCTACAATGAGCAGTTCTTC
TRBJ2-1	TRBV6-2/TRBV6-3	-	TRBD2	CASSLKLGSGTRSYNEQFF	TGTGCCAGCAGTCTCAAATTGGGGTCCGGGACTAGGAGCTACAATGAGCAGTTCTTC
TRBJ1-1	TRBV30	few	-	CAWKPGGNTEAFF	TGTGCCTGGAAACCCGGGGGTAACACTGAAGCTTTCTTT
TRBJ1-1	TRBV6-2/TRBV6-3	-	-	CASRKDEGLNTEAFF	TGTGCCAGCAGAAAAGACGAGGGACTAAACACTGAAGCTTTCTTT